What follows describes a single T cell receptor (beta chain). Its target is not known. TCRdb processed the RT-PCR reads anew with MiXCR; each CDR3 protein has one entry. The table includes about 190,000 distinct CDR3 sequences, about 15% detected once. The CDR3 consists of 13 residues. V lost 4 bases and J lost 0, with 6 bases in between. Germline CDR1 reads ENHRY; CDR2 reads SYGVKD. The sample belongs to a study of response to subunit inactivated influenza vaccine. Study findings and constraints: The authors offered the suggestion that each seasonal influenza vaccination recruits few new T cells.

The material was CD8+ T cells sorted from PBMCs, obtained roughly 5 days after vaccination. This clonotype was obtained from a man aged 50-59 years who received an inactivated influenza vaccine. J is TRBJ2-5 and V is TRBV10-3; D is unresolved. In nucleotides, the CDR3 is TGTGCCATCAGTGTAAGGTACCAAGAGACCCAGTACTTC. It specifies CAISVRYQETQYF.